This T cell receptor (beta chain) was retrieved from a study of CD8 T cells in ankylosing spondylitis. General study points: Reactive arthritis synovial fluid and blood were previously reported to contain some motif variants. Typical of ankylosing spondylitis blood, it appeared, was a TCR beta motif of roughly eight highly homologous variants. In ankylosing spondylitis patients, matched synovial fluid reportedly showed significant enrichment of disease-linked clones.

Molecular-barcoded quantitative 5'-RACE produced these TCR beta libraries. TCRdb reprocessed the 5' RACE reads with MiXCR, giving one entry per CDR3 protein. The table includes 150,000 to 200,000 distinct CDR3 sequences, around a sixth detected once. This clonotype was counted many times. Antigen specificity is unknown. This clonotype was sampled from a male donor under 30 with ankylosing spondylitis or in good health (not recorded which). Specimen: blood, either unsorted or a sorted T cell fraction (not recorded which).

In DNA form, the CDR3 reads TGTGCCAGCAGCGGGGACACTTACTACGAGCAGTACGTC. Encoded protein: CASSGDTYYEQYV. The genes are TRBV6-1 and TRBJ2-7, with D maybe TRBD1 (6 bases). The length of the CDR3 is 13 residues. From germline, CDR1 is MNHNS and CDR2 SASEGT. The ends were cut back, 6 bases at V and 3 bases at J, with 12 bases in the middle.